These T cell receptor beta chains were read from a single sample in a study of spatial heterogeneity in lung cancer. TCRdb fed the 5' RACE reads into MiXCR, producing one record per CDR3 protein. The sample holds 50,000 to 60,000 distinct CDR3 sequences, around 7% seen once. This specimen consisted of PBMCs, obtained at follow-up. These receptors were collected from a female donor with early-stage non-small cell lung cancer. Each CDR3 is given with its conserved first and last residue. The D gene is left open where the match is weak. Expanded clones get a size class; other rows say once, few or many, or leave the size out.

j_call v_call clone_size d_call cdr3_aa cdr3_nt
TRBJ1-6 TRBV20-1 many TRBD1 CSAREYRTGVNSPLHF TGCAGTGCTAGAGAATACCGGACAGGGGTTAATTCACCCCTCCACTTT
TRBJ2-1 TRBV7-3 few TRBD2 CASSLTLAASYNEQFF TGTGCCAGCAGCTTAACACTAGCGGCGTCCTACAATGAGCAGTTCTTC
TRBJ2-1 TRBV7-2 many NA CASRFPNREQFF TGTGCCAGCAGATTTCCCAATCGTGAGCAGTTCTTC
TRBJ2-5 TRBV20-1 many TRBD2 CSAGLAGLPGETQYF TGCAGTGCAGGACTAGCGGGGCTACCAGGAGAGACCCAGTACTTC
TRBJ2-3 TRBV4-1 many TRBD2 CASSQGTSGVRTDTQYF TGCGCCAGCAGCCAGGGGACTAGCGGGGTTCGCACAGATACGCAGTATTTT
TRBJ2-2 TRBV2 NA TRBD2 CATAGSRRLAGAFAGELFF TGTGCAACAGCCGGGAGCCGTAGACTAGCGGGGGCCTTCGCCGGGGAGCTGTTTTTT
TRBJ2-1 TRBV28 NA NA CASSFGDSYNEQFF TGTGCCAGCAGTTTTGGGGACTCCTACAATGAGCAGTTCTTC
TRBJ2-5 TRBV4-3 NA NA CASSQDGQTETQYF TGCGCCAGCAGCCAAGATGGACAGACGGAGACCCAGTACTTC
TRBJ1-1 TRBV7-2 NA TRBD1 CASSARDRDYAFF TGTGCCAGCAGCGCACGGGACAGGGACTATGCTTTCTTT
TRBJ2-2 TRBV5-1 many NA CASSLATTGRNSGELFF TGCGCCAGCAGCTTGGCCACGACAGGGAGGAATAGCGGGGAGCTGTTTTTT
TRBJ2-6 TRBV7-3 few TRBD1 CASSKQGALGANVLTF TGTGCCAGCAGTAAACAGGGGGCGCTTGGGGCCAACGTCCTGACTTTC
TRBJ2-2 TRBV5-1 few TRBD2 CASARVAGNTGELFF TGCGCCAGCGCCCGTGTAGCGGGGAACACCGGGGAGCTGTTTTTT
TRBJ2-5 TRBV20-1 few TRBD1 CSAGQGQETQYF TGCAGCGCGGGACAGGGGCAAGAGACCCAGTACTTC
TRBJ1-1 TRBV18 NA NA CASSLVAGMNTEAFF TGTGCCAGCTCGCTAGTTGCGGGAATGAACACTGAAGCTTTCTTT
TRBJ1-5 TRBV28 few TRBD1 CASTRSGTVLNQPQHF TGTGCCAGCACCCGATCTGGGACAGTTCTCAATCAGCCCCAGCATTTT
TRBJ1-6 TRBV20-1 many NA CSARDGRNSPLHF TGCAGTGCTAGAGATGGTCGAAATTCACCCCTCCACTTT
TRBJ2-2 TRBV12-3/TRBV12-4 few TRBD2 CASSPTGGGGELFF TGTGCCAGCAGCCCCACCGGCGGGGGCGGGGAGCTGTTTTTT
TRBJ2-3 TRBV7-2 many NA CASSLAGGPYFYTQYF TGTGCCAGCAGCTTAGCGGGGGGCCCCTATTTTTATACGCAGTATTTT
TRBJ2-4 TRBV7-2 many NA CASSVDLAKNIQYF TGTGCCAGCAGCGTAGATTTAGCCAAAAACATTCAGTACTTC
TRBJ2-1 TRBV12-3/TRBV12-4 many NA CASCSALSSYNEQFF TGTGCCAGCTGTAGCGCCCTCAGCTCCTACAATGAGCAGTTCTTC
TRBJ2-3 TRBV6-2/TRBV6-3 NA NA CASSYVAPDTDTQYF TGTGCCAGCAGTTATGTAGCACCGGACACAGATACGCAGTATTTT
TRBJ2-1 TRBV4-2 many NA CASSQVKGIPSNEQFF TGTGCCAGCAGCCAAGTAAAGGGAATCCCCTCCAATGAGCAGTTCTTC
TRBJ2-3 TRBV5-1 many NA CASSEGRAPDTQYF TGCGCCAGCAGCGAGGGACGAGCCCCAGATACGCAGTATTTT
TRBJ2-3 TRBV5-1 NA TRBD1 CASSFMGQGSTDTQYF TGCGCCAGCAGCTTCATGGGACAGGGCAGCACAGATACGCAGTATTTT
TRBJ2-1 TRBV5-4 many NA CASSRGDFSYNEQFF TGTGCCAGCAGCCGCGGGGACTTCTCCTACAATGAGCAGTTCTTC
TRBJ2-6 TRBV18 NA NA CASSPMTPSGANVLTF TGTGCCAGCTCACCAATGACACCCTCTGGGGCCAACGTCCTGACTTTC
TRBJ2-5 TRBV29-1 many NA CSATRGAAETQYF TGCAGCGCCACAAGGGGGGCAGCAGAGACCCAGTACTTC
TRBJ1-2 TRBV27 many NA CASSQYQDSYYGYTF TGTGCCAGCAGTCAATATCAGGACAGCTACTATGGCTACACCTTC
TRBJ2-3 TRBV11-2 NA TRBD2 CASSPPGLAKGDTQYF TGTGCCAGCAGCCCCCCGGGACTAGCGAAAGGAGATACGCAGTATTTT
TRBJ2-3 TRBV7-9 many NA CASSLMQGQSTDTQYF TGTGCCAGCAGCTTAATGCAGGGGCAAAGCACAGATACGCAGTATTTT
TRBJ2-7 TRBV6-2/TRBV6-3 few TRBD1 CASSRGQDYLSYEQYF TGTGCCAGCAGCCGGGGACAGGACTACCTCTCCTACGAGCAGTACTTC
TRBJ1-2 TRBV4-1 many TRBD1 CASSPIWTGARDGYTF TGCGCCAGCAGCCCGATTTGGACAGGGGCAAGGGATGGCTACACCTTC
TRBJ2-7 TRBV7-9 NA NA CASSLGRNEQYF TGTGCCAGCAGCTTAGGGAGAAACGAGCAGTACTTC
TRBJ2-1 TRBV7-9 few NA CASSLGSGVFYNEQFF TGTGCCAGCAGCTTAGGATCCGGGGTGTTCTACAATGAGCAGTTCTTC
TRBJ2-2 TRBV4-3 NA TRBD2 CASSQSRGFTGELFF TGCGCCAGCAGCCAGTCGCGGGGGTTCACCGGGGAGCTGTTTTTT
TRBJ1-5 TRBV7-6 NA NA CASSSTGPNKPQHF TGTGCCAGCAGCTCCACAGGGCCCAATAAGCCCCAGCATTTT
TRBJ2-2 TRBV7-7 NA NA CASSLSGSHPGELFF TGTGCCAGCAGCTTATCAGGGTCTCATCCCGGGGAGCTGTTTTTT
TRBJ1-1 TRBV4-1 many TRBD1 CASSQEIAGGGAFF TGCGCCAGCAGCCAAGAAATCGCAGGGGGAGGAGCTTTCTTT
TRBJ1-6 TRBV20-1 few TRBD1 CSAPGQGRNSPLHF TGCAGTGCTCCGGGACAGGGTCGAAATTCACCCCTCCACTTT
TRBJ1-4 TRBV12-3/TRBV12-4 many TRBD1 CASTPGQGYEKLFF TGTGCCAGCACCCCGGGACAGGGGTATGAAAAACTGTTTTTT
TRBJ2-5 TRBV5-5 NA NA CASSLVIQETQYF TGTGCCAGCAGCTTAGTCATCCAAGAGACCCAGTACTTC
TRBJ2-1 TRBV5-1 NA NA CASSLSEGVEQFF TGCGCCAGCAGCCTATCTGAGGGGGTTGAGCAGTTCTTC
TRBJ2-4 TRBV28 many TRBD1 CATHLTGSKNIQYF TGTGCCACCCACCTGACAGGGTCCAAAAACATTCAGTACTTC
TRBJ2-2 TRBV7-6 few NA CASSPLGVDTGELFF TGTGCCAGCAGCCCCCTGGGGGTCGACACCGGGGAGCTGTTTTTT
TRBJ1-4 TRBV7-2 many TRBD1 CASSPPGQGKKLFF TGTGCCAGCAGCCCGCCGGGACAGGGCAAAAAACTGTTTTTT
TRBJ2-5 TRBV5-1 few NA CASSPNPARGETQYF TGCGCCAGCAGCCCGAACCCGGCTAGGGGGGAGACCCAGTACTTC
TRBJ1-2 TRBV20-1 NA TRBD1 CSAGSWAGGHYGYTF TGCAGTGCTGGCAGTTGGGCAGGGGGCCACTATGGCTACACCTTC
TRBJ1-5 TRBV6-1 NA NA CASSLLEGQPQHF TGTGCCAGCAGCCTTCTTGAGGGTCAGCCCCAGCATTTT
TRBJ2-7 TRBV28 few NA CASSSPGTPSYEQYF TGTGCCAGCAGTTCACCCGGGACTCCTTCCTACGAGCAGTACTTC
TRBJ2-7 TRBV6-1 few NA CASSDFFYEQYF TGTGCCAGCAGTGATTTTTTCTACGAGCAGTACTTC
TRBJ1-5 TRBV28 many NA CASRSTDALYSNQPQHF TGTGCCAGCAGATCGACCGACGCCTTATATAGCAATCAGCCCCAGCATTTT
TRBJ2-1 TRBV29-1 many NA CSVERQGRYNEQFF TGCAGCGTTGAAAGGCAGGGGAGGTACAATGAGCAGTTCTTC
TRBJ2-1 TRBV5-1 many NA CASSPGLSYNEQFF TGCGCCAGCAGCCCGGGACTCTCCTACAATGAGCAGTTCTTC
TRBJ2-5 TRBV10-3 many NA CAISEWRQETQYF TGTGCCATCAGTGAATGGAGACAGGAGACCCAGTACTTC
TRBJ1-2 TRBV5-1 many TRBD1 CASSLVGGAGYGYTF TGCGCCAGCAGCTTGGTAGGGGGCGCAGGCTATGGCTACACCTTC
TRBJ1-2 TRBV6-5 many TRBD1 CASSYLLGGQLYRGYTF TGTGCCAGCAGTTACTTGCTAGGGGGACAGTTGTATCGTGGCTACACCTTC
TRBJ1-5 TRBV12-3/TRBV12-4 many NA CASSFLSLDQPQHF TGTGCCAGCAGTTTTTTAAGTTTGGATCAGCCCCAGCATTTT
TRBJ2-3 TRBV29-1 many TRBD2 CSVERGGAADTQYF TGCAGCGTTGAACGCGGGGGAGCCGCAGATACGCAGTATTTT
TRBJ2-2 TRBV4-1 NA TRBD2 CASTLVRLAGANTGELFF TGCGCCAGCACGCTGGTCAGACTAGCGGGGGCGAACACCGGGGAGCTGTTTTTT
TRBJ1-3 TRBV5-1 NA NA CASSVGAEGNTIYF TGCGCCAGCAGCGTAGGGGCTGAAGGAAACACCATATATTTT